This TCR beta chain was sequenced for a study of cytomegalovirus exposure and HLA in healthy donors. For the study at large: A later analysis reported the roughly 120 validation repertoires used the same platform as the approximately 660 first-cohort repertoires. Study outcomes and limitations: CMV antigen specificity was confirmed in vitro for three CMV-associated chains. Reports showed the classifier diagnosing cytomegalovirus status with high specificity and sensitivity. 150 to 200 TCR beta chains were listed as cytomegalovirus-associated.

Sequenced by immunoSEQ multiplex PCR; TCRdb stores in-frame clones only, minus some. The table lists under 200,000 clones, 96% of them singletons. Regarding this clone: Its antigen is as yet unknown.

With 0 bases clipped from V and 0 bases from J, the junction kept 7 bases outside the gene matches. This CDR3 comprises 17 residues. Per the germline V gene, CDR1 is LGHNA and CDR2 is YNFKEQ. The chain combines TRBV4-2 with TRBJ1-2; 7 nucleotides agree with TRBD1. Sequencing was carried out using PBMCs. This receptor was taken from a woman under 30 in good health and CMV-seronegative. The DNA for the CDR3 is TGTGCCAGCAGCCAAGATTCAAGGACAGGAGCTAACTATGGCTACACCTTC. It encodes CASSQDSRTGANYGYTF.